The 32 T cell receptor beta chains reported below all come from one sample, sequenced in a study of shared clonotypes between healthy human individuals. Only in-frame clones appear in the TCRdb table, and some are missing; sequencing was by immunoSEQ multiplex PCR. This sample carries 850,000 to 1,200,000 clones, about 74% of them seen once, and the ten largest clones take approximately 1.5%. The sequencing sample was made of memory CD4+ T cells sorted from blood. The subset is: CD45RA-negative fraction. Receptors originate from a man in his late teens or twenties in good health.

With regard to this clone: Other DNA variants within this sample encode the same CDR3. V is TRBV5-1 and J is TRBJ1-6; D is undetermined. The CDR3 runs 14 residues. CDR1 SGHRS and CDR2 YFSETQ come from the germline V gene. The germline V and J ends were trimmed by 0 bases and 8 bases, with 9 bases remaining between them. The CDR3 sequence is CASSLGGIYSPLHF. The CDR3 DNA is TGCGCCAGCAGCTTGGGCGGCATTTATTCACCCCTCCACTTT.

V gene TRBV7-9 combines with J gene TRBJ2-3; 7 positions match TRBD2. The CDR3 length is 17 residues. Trimming at V came to 3 bases and at J to 0 bases, leaving 9 bases not matched to a gene. Germline lookup yields CDR1 SEHNR and CDR2 FQNEAQ (reference sequence). The CDR3 DNA is TGTGCCAGCAGCTTCACCCCTGGGGGGGAGAGCACAGATACGCAGTATTTT. Translated: CASSFTPGGESTDTQYF.

The chain recombines TRBV1 with TRBJ2-7. TRBV1 corresponds to a pseudogene. The CDR3 runs to 15 residues. The CDR3 here is CTSSLPGRGEYEQYF. In DNA, the CDR3 is TGCACCAGCAGCCTCCCGGGAAGGGGCGAATACGAGCAGTACTTC.

V is TRBV5-6 and J is TRBJ1-1; D is unclear. Trimming removed 0 bases at V and 7 bases at J, with 10 bases between. CDR1 and CDR2 (germline): SGHDT, YYEEEE. The CDR3 is 13 residues long. In nucleotides, the CDR3 is TGTGCCAGCAGCTTGGCCGGTGGGTATGAAGCTTTCTTT. It specifies CASSLAGGYEAFF.

This clone occurred a few times. V and J are TRBV5-6 and TRBJ2-2; possible D gene TRBD1, 6 bases. The CDR3 contains 19 residues. Germline CDR1 and CDR2: SGHDT and YYEEEE. V was clipped by 1 base and J by 2 bases, with 21 bases between them. The CDR3 sequence: CASSLTTGRLDSNTGELFF. CDR3 nucleotides: TGTGCCAGCAGCTTGACGACAGGCCGATTGGACAGTAACACCGGGGAGCTGTTTTTT.

V is TRBV5-1 and J is TRBJ2-7, with D maybe TRBD1 (6 bases). V was clipped by 1 base and J by 7 bases, with 15 bases between them. CDR1 is SGHRS, CDR2 YFSETQ, per germline. The CDR3 has 14 amino acids. CDR3 residues: CASSLTGQPREQYF. The CDR3, as DNA: TGCGCCAGCAGCTTGACAGGGCAACCGCGGGAGCAGTACTTC.

The genes are TRBV7-2 and TRBJ2-1; TRBD2 might be the D (6 bases). The CDR3 consists of 14 residues. Trimming cost V 5 bases and J 7 bases, with 15 bases left between them. Per germline, CDR1 SGHTA and CDR2 FQGNSA. DNA for the CDR3: TGTGCCAGCAGCCCATTTACTGGGGGGAATGAGCAGTTCTTC. Amino acids: CASSPFTGGNEQFF.

As DNA, the CDR3 is TGTGCCAGCAGCTTCGGCAGCCCGGGACTAGCGGCAGTCACGCAGTATTTT. This sequence encodes CASSFGSPGLAAVTQYF. J is TRBJ2-3 and V is TRBV7-6; 11 nucleotides match TRBD2. Germline CDR1 reads SGHVS; CDR2 reads FNYEAQ. V was clipped by 3 bases and J by 9 bases; unmatched bases: 14. This CDR3 contains 17 residues. The variable domain in full, completed from reference TRBV7-6 and TRBJ2-3, reads GAGVSQSPRYKVTKRGQDVALRCDPISGHVSLYWYRQALGQGPEFLTYFNYEAQQDKSGLPNDRFSAERPEGSISTLTIQRTEQRDSAMYRCASSFGSPGLAAVTQYFGPGTRLTVL.

V usage is TRBV7-6 and J usage is TRBJ1-2; tentatively, D is TRBD1 (5 bases). CDR1 and CDR2 (germline): SGHVS, FNYEAQ. The CDR3 covers 13 residues. Trimming left V 5 bases short and J 8 bases short, with 15 bases between. The CDR3 region is CASSPLWGLGYTF. CDR3 DNA sequence: TGTGCCAGCAGCCCGCTCTGGGGGTTGGGCTACACCTTC. Drawing the rest from reference TRBV7-6 and TRBJ1-2, the complete variable domain is GAGVSQSPRYKVTKRGQDVALRCDPISGHVSLYWYRQALGQGPEFLTYFNYEAQQDKSGLPNDRFSAERPEGSISTLTIQRTEQRDSAMYRCASSPLWGLGYTFGSGTRLTVV.

This rearrangement joins TRBV5-1 to TRBJ2-1; D unresolved. Germline V gene sequence: CDR1 SGHRS, CDR2 YFSETQ. The CDR3 runs 14 residues. V was pared by 0 bases and J by 6 bases, with 10 bases between. The CDR3 DNA is TGCGCCAGCAGCTTGGACCCTTCGAGCAATGAGCAGTTCTTC. This encodes CASSLDPSSNEQFF. Full variable domain (remainder filled in from reference TRBV5-1 and TRBJ2-1): KAGVTQTPRYLIKTRGQQVTLSCSPISGHRSVSWYQQTPGQGLQFLFEYFSETQRNKGNFPGRFSGRQFSNSRSEMNVSTLELGDSALYLCASSLDPSSNEQFFGPGTRLTVL.

This sequence joins TRBV6-1 and TRBJ1-2; weak D call: TRBD1 (6 bases). The V gene's germline CDR1 is MNHNS and CDR2 SASEGT. The CDR3 runs to 14 residues. Deletions cut 6 bases from V and 3 bases from J, with 14 bases between. This CDR3 is CASRSGQNDYGYTF. DNA for the CDR3: TGTGCCAGCAGATCAGGACAGAATGACTATGGCTACACCTTC.

The chain has TRBV11-2 and TRBJ2-2, with D possibly TRBD2 on 7 matching bases. Per germline, CDR1 SGHAT and CDR2 FQNNGV. Trimming stripped 5 bases from V and 3 bases from J, with 19 bases between. This CDR3 is built from 17 residues. DNA for the CDR3: TGTGCCAGCAGCCCTCACAAGAGGGGGGGTTACACCGGGGAGCTGTTTTTT. Its protein is CASSPHKRGGYTGELFF.

As for this clone: Additional DNA sequences in this sample encode the identical CDR3. The chain has TRBV18 and TRBJ1-6; D call uncertain. V lost 6 bases and J lost 5, with 8 bases in between. Germline lookup yields CDR1 KGHSH and CDR2 LQKENI. The CDR3 has 13 residues. CDR3 in amino acids: CASSPGDNSPLHF. CDR3 nucleotides: TGTGCCAGCTCGCCGGGAGATAATTCACCCCTCCACTTT.

V is TRBV29-1 and J is TRBJ2-3, with 8 bases matching TRBD1. With V trimmed by 5 bases and J by 0 bases, 4 bases remained unmatched. Germline CDR1 is SQVTM and CDR2 is ANQGSEA. This CDR3 is 14 amino acids long. DNA of the CDR3: TGCAGCGTTCTGGGACAGGCTAGCACAGATACGCAGTATTTT. Its protein product is CSVLGQASTDTQYF.

V is TRBV29-1 and J is TRBJ1-2; D is perhaps TRBD1 (6 bases). CDR1 and CDR2 from the germline V gene are SQVTM and ANQGSEA. CDR3 size: 11 residues. CDR3 DNA sequence: TGCAGTGGGGGCAGCTGGTATGGCTACACCTTC. Translated, it gives CSGGSWYGYTF.

As for this clone: Other DNA sequences of this sample code for an identical CDR3. The chain employs TRBV2 and TRBJ2-1; the match to TRBD2 covers 9 bases. CDR3 length equals 15 residues. V trimming: 4 bases; J trimming: 7 bases; junction bases outside the gene matches: 8. Germline CDR1 SNHLY, CDR2 FYNNEI. CDR3 region: CASSGLGGGANEQFF. CDR3 coding DNA: TGTGCCAGCAGTGGTCTGGGCGGGGGGGCTAATGAGCAGTTCTTC.

The CDR3 region is CASGQGWTQYF. DNA of the CDR3: TGTGCTAGTGGTCAAGGGTGGACCCAGTACTTC. This rearrangement joins TRBV12-5 to TRBJ2-5, with unresolved D. Trimming pared 5 bases from V and 7 bases from J, leaving 8 bases between. Germline-derived CDR1 and CDR2 are LGHNT and FRNRAP. The CDR3 sequence is 11 residues long.

This clone was counted between two and nine times. The V call is TRBV19, the J call TRBJ1-2; D is uncertain. Per the germline V gene, CDR1 is LNHDA and CDR2 is SQIVND (reference sequence). V lost 5 bases and J 8 bases, leaving 21 bases between the germline ends. The CDR3 is 15 residues long. The CDR3: CASSAQPGLLGGYTF. CDR3 sequence (DNA): TGTGCCAGTAGTGCCCAACCGGGCCTGCTGGGAGGCTACACCTTC.

The V and J genes are TRBV27 and TRBJ1-1; possibly TRBD1 for D (5 bases). The CDR3 is 13 amino acids. Germline-derived CDR1 and CDR2 are MNHEY and SMNVEV (reference sequence). Trimming shortened V by 5 bases and J by 2 bases, and 9 bases separated the two germline ends. In DNA form, the CDR3 reads TGTGCCAGCAGTATGGGACTAAACACTGAAGCTTTCTTT. It yields the protein CASSMGLNTEAFF.

J is TRBJ1-3 and V is TRBV5-1; D is uncertain. Trimming stripped 0 bases from V and 8 bases from J, with 18 bases between. This CDR3 has 16 residues. Germline-derived CDR1 and CDR2 are SGHRS and YFSETQ. Written as DNA, the CDR3 is TGCGCCAGCAGCTTGGATTCTCCAGGACGAAGTGACACCATATATTTT. Translated: CASSLDSPGRSDTIYF.

This chain joins TRBV7-3 and TRBJ2-1, with D perhaps given as TRBD1 or TRBD2 (5 bases each). The CDR3 consists of 15 residues. CDR1 and CDR2 from the germline V gene are SGHTA and FQGTGA. The V end lost 5 bases, the J end lost 5 bases, and 16 bases lay between the germline ends. The CDR3 DNA reads TGTGCCAGCAGCGCCCGAGGGGACGGGAACAATGAGCAGTTCTTC. It is translated as CASSARGDGNNEQFF.

The chain is built from TRBV19 and TRBJ1-3; TRBD1 agrees at 9 bases. Germline V gives CDR1 LNHDA, CDR2 SQIVND (reference sequence). The CDR3 has 16 amino acids. V was pared by 7 bases and J by 0 bases, with 7 bases of the junction left unmatched. The CDR3 protein is CASTTDRGRSGNTIYF. CDR3 DNA sequence: TGTGCCAGTACCACGGACAGGGGACGCTCTGGAAACACCATATATTTT.

The chain links TRBV7-4 to TRBJ2-1; no definite D call. This CDR3 comprises 12 residues. The germline V gene has CDR1 SGHVT and CDR2 SQSDAQ. V lost 0 bases and J lost 9, with 6 bases in between. This CDR3 reads CASSLAVGEQFF. The CDR3 region has the DNA TGTGCCAGCAGCTTAGCGGTGGGTGAGCAGTTCTTC.

The J gene is TRBJ2-5, the V gene TRBV7-2; no clear D. The V gene lost 6 bases and the J gene lost 2 bases, with 7 bases spanning the gap. CDR1 is SGHTA, CDR2 FQGNSA, per germline. The length of the CDR3 is 12 residues. CDR3 nucleotide sequence: TGTGCCAGCAGGACTTTACAAGAGACCCAGTACTTC. Translation gives CASRTLQETQYF. Full variable domain (rest looked up from reference TRBV7-2 and TRBJ2-5): GAGVSQSPSNKVTEKGKDVELRCDPISGHTALYWYRQSLGQGLEFLIYFQGNSAPDKSGLPSDRFSAERTGGSVSTLTIQRTQQEDSAVYLCASRTLQETQYFGPGTRLLVL.

This clone has a handful of counts. The same CDR3 can be traced to other DNA sequences in this sample. V is TRBV11-2 and J is TRBJ2-1; D may be TRBD2 (5 bases). Germline lookup yields CDR1 SGHAT and CDR2 FQNNGV. The CDR3 is 13 amino acids. The V gene lost 3 bases and the J gene lost 5 bases, with 8 bases spanning the gap. Written as DNA, the CDR3 is TGTGCCAGCAGCTTGGACTTTAACAATGAGCAGTTCTTC. Protein sequence: CASSLDFNNEQFF.

Here the CDR3 reads CAWSAYTVKGPLHF. CDR3 sequence (DNA): TGTGCCTGGAGTGCCTACACGGTCAAGGGACCCCTCCACTTT. The chain is built from TRBV30 and TRBJ1-6; no reliable D call. The CDR3 runs 14 residues. V was trimmed by 1 base and J by 12 bases, leaving 16 bases between them. Looked up from germline, CDR1 is GTSNPN and CDR2 is SVGIG (reference sequence). The variable domain in full, with the rest retrieved from reference TRBV30 and TRBJ1-6, is SQTIHQWPATLVQPVGSPLSLECTVEGTSNPNLYWYRQAAGRGLQLLFYSVGIGQISSEVPQNLSASRPQDRQFILSSKKLLLSDSGFYLCAWSAYTVKGPLHFGNGTRLTVT.

Comments on this clone: The junction departs from germline at one end; a sequencing error may be responsible. The V call is TRBV7-9, the J call TRBJ1-2, with D unclear. Germline V CDR1 and CDR2: SEHNR, FQNEAQ (reference sequence). This CDR3 region has 14 residues. CDR3 sequence (DNA): TGTGCCGGCAGTCGTGGCGAACCTAACTATGGCTACACCTTC. Translating gives CAGSRGEPNYGYTF.

Comment on this clone: This sample also contains other DNA sequences that code for the same CDR3. V is TRBV18 and J is TRBJ2-1; D is unclear. The ends were cut back, 0 bases at V and 0 bases at J, with 9 bases in the middle. Looked up from germline, CDR1 is KGHSH and CDR2 is LQKENI. The CDR3 sequence is 16 residues long. The DNA of the CDR3 is TGTGCCAGCTCACCACCGGGTCAGAGCTCCTACAATGAGCAGTTCTTC. This encodes CASSPPGQSSYNEQFF.

This sequence joins TRBV6-6 and TRBJ1-2; the D is unclear. Trimming took off 2 bases at V and 8 bases at J, with 15 bases between the two ends. The CDR3 runs to 14 residues. Germline CDR1 MNHNY, CDR2 SVGAGI (reference sequence). CDR3 sequence (DNA): TGTGCCAGCAGTTACATCGAGAAGGCGAGGGGCTACACCTTC. It yields the protein CASSYIEKARGYTF.

The chain joins TRBV29-1 to TRBJ2-5; D is possibly TRBD2 (5 bases). The J call is in doubt because the DNA end fits TRBJ2-7 better. Germline CDR1 and CDR2: SQVTM and ANQGSEA. The CDR3 is made up of 13 amino acids. Here the CDR3 DNA reads TGCAGCGTCTCTACCACTAGCTCCTACGAGCAGTACTTC. Its protein product is CSVSTTSSYEQYF.

This clone was detected ten times or more. The CDR3 DNA follows: TGTGCCAGCAGTCACCACACCGGGGAGCTGTTTTTT. It specifies CASSHHTGELFF. The gene calls are TRBV6-1 and TRBJ2-2; D is uncertain. Germline V gene data show CDR1 as MNHNS and CDR2 as SASEGT. V shed 5 bases and J shed 3 bases, with 4 bases lying between them. The CDR3 runs 12 residues.

The chain recombines TRBV7-9 with TRBJ2-7; maybe TRBD2 (6 bases). The CDR3 spans 14 residues. V was clipped by 3 bases and J by 2 bases, with 11 bases between them. Looked up from germline, CDR1 is SEHNR and CDR2 is FQNEAQ (reference sequence). The CDR3 reads CASSFPSAAYEQYF. Written as DNA, the CDR3 is TGTGCCAGCAGCTTTCCTAGCGCCGCCTACGAGCAGTACTTC. Full variable domain (outside the CDR3, taken from reference TRBV7-9 and TRBJ2-7): DTGVSQNPRHKITKRGQNVTFRCDPISEHNRLYWYRQTLGQGPEFLTYFQNEAQLEKSRLLSDRFSAERPKGSFSTLEIQRTEQGDSAMYLCASSFPSAAYEQYFGPGTRLTVT.